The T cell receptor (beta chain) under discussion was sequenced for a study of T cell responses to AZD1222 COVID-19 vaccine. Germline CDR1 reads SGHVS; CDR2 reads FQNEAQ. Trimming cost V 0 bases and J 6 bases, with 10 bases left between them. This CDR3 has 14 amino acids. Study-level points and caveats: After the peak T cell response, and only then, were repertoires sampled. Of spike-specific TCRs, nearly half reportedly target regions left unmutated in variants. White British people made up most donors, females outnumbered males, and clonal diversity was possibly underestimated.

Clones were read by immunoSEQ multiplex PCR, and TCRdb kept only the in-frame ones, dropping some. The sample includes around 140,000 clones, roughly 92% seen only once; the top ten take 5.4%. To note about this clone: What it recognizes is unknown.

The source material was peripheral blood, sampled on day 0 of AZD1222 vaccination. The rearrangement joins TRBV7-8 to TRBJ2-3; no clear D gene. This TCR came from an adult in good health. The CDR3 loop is CASSLAIGADTQYF. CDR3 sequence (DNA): TGTGCCAGCAGCTTAGCGATAGGCGCCGATACGCAGTATTTT.